These 25 T cell receptor beta chains share one sample of origin, sequenced in a study of blood T cell repertoires in COVID-19. Generated by immunoSEQ multiplex PCR, the TCRdb table keeps only in-frame clones and is missing some. The sample shows 150,000 or so clones, 70% to 85% of them seen only once. Input material: PBMCs or T cells enriched from blood (not recorded which). These receptor sequences come from a man aged 50 to 60 who had recovered from COVID-19.

The J gene is TRBJ1-4, the V gene TRBV5-1; TRBD1 aligns across 9 bases. J was trimmed by 7 bases and V by 4 bases; bases with no gene match: 5. The germline V gene has CDR1 SGHRS and CDR2 YFSETQ. This CDR3 is 14 amino acids long. The DNA for the CDR3 is TGCGCCAGCAGCAAGGGACAGGGACGTGAAAAACTGTTTTTT. This sequence encodes CASSKGQGREKLFF. Based on the CDR3 plus reference TRBV5-1 and TRBJ1-4, the full variable domain is KAGVTQTPRYLIKTRGQQVTLSCSPISGHRSVSWYQQTPGQGLQFLFEYFSETQRNKGNFPGRFSGRQFSNSRSEMNVSTLELGDSALYLCASSKGQGREKLFFGSGTQLSVL.

This sequence joins TRBV3-1 (or the pseudogene TRBV3-2) and TRBJ2-1; maybe TRBD1 (5 bases). The CDR3 is 14 amino acids. V was trimmed by 3 bases and J by 1 base, leaving 7 bases between them. Germline assignment: CDR1 LGHDT and CDR2 YNNKEL (reference sequence). The CDR3 is CASSHRESYNEQFF. In DNA form, the CDR3 reads TGTGCCAGCAGCCACAGGGAATCCTACAATGAGCAGTTCTTC.

This chain connects TRBV10-3 to TRBJ2-7; 7 bases line up with TRBD2. Germline V gene sequence: CDR1 ENHRY, CDR2 SYGVKD. The CDR3 covers 16 residues. Germline trimming cut 5 bases from V and 4 bases from J; bases unmatched to any gene: 14. In nucleotides, the CDR3 is TGTGCCATCAGTCCGGCGGGGACGGGGAGGGAGTACGAGCAGTACTTC. Translation: CAISPAGTGREYEQYF.

This clone was seen once. The sample carries other DNA sequences with the same CDR3. The genes are TRBV7-2 and TRBJ1-3; D unresolved. CDR3 size: 15 residues. The germline V and J ends were trimmed by 3 bases and 0 bases, with 9 bases remaining between them. Germline V gene sequence: CDR1 SGHTA, CDR2 FQGNSA. In DNA form, the CDR3 reads TGTGCCAGCAGCTTCACGGGAAACTCTGGAAACACCATATATTTT. Its protein product is CASSFTGNSGNTIYF. Full variable domain (missing parts from reference TRBV7-2 and TRBJ1-3): GAGVSQSPSNKVTEKGKDVELRCDPISGHTALYWYRQSLGQGLEFLIYFQGNSAPDKSGLPSDRFSAERTGGSVSTLTIQRTQQEDSAVYLCASSFTGNSGNTIYFGEGSWLTVV.

In the case of this clone: The sample has other DNA sequences that encode this CDR3 too. This chain connects TRBV20-1 to TRBJ1-2, with D possibly being TRBD1 (5 bases). Germline assignment: CDR1 DFQATT and CDR2 SNEGSKA (reference sequence). CDR3 length: 11 residues. Trimming left V 1 base short and J 5 bases short, with 5 bases between. The CDR3 region is CSARAGYGYTF. The CDR3 DNA reads TGCAGTGCTAGAGCAGGGTATGGCTACACCTTC.

The gene calls are TRBV12-3 or TRBV12-4 and TRBJ1-1, with a possible D match to TRBD1 (5 bases). Trimming removed 7 bases from V and 8 bases from J, with 14 bases in between. This CDR3 is built from 12 residues. In nucleotides, the CDR3 is TGTGCCAGCACTCAGAACAGGAGAGAAGCTTTCTTT. It yields the protein CASTQNRREAFF.

The V gene is TRBV9, the J gene TRBJ2-5; maybe TRBD2 (5 bases). The CDR3 totals 15 residues. Germline CDR1 is SGDLS and CDR2 is YYNGEE. Trimming left V 2 bases short and J 5 bases short, with 16 bases between. As DNA, the CDR3 is TGTGCCAGCAGCGTTGGGTTAGAGGGCACGGAGACCCAGTACTTC. Protein product: CASSVGLEGTETQYF.

The chain uses TRBV7-9 and TRBJ2-5; a possible D gene is TRBD2 (5 bases). The length of the CDR3 is 14 residues. Trimming took 5 bases from V and 3 from J, leaving 13 bases between them. Per the germline V gene, CDR1 is SEHNR and CDR2 is FQNEAQ (reference sequence). The CDR3 region has the DNA TGTGCCAGCAGCCGCGTTGGAGGAAAAGAGACCCAGTACTTC. Residues: CASSRVGGKETQYF.

This clone was seen many times. The genes are TRBV6-5 and TRBJ1-5; 7 bases are shared with TRBD1. Germline trimming cut 6 bases from V and 5 bases from J; bases unmatched to any gene: 4. CDR1 and CDR2 from the germline V gene are MNHEY and SVGAGI. This CDR3 comprises 13 residues. The CDR3 here is CASSPGGHQPQHF. The CDR3 bases are TGTGCCAGCAGCCCAGGGGGACATCAGCCCCAGCATTTT.

The chain employs TRBV27 and TRBJ1-5; the match to TRBD1 covers 7 bases. This CDR3 has 15 residues. CDR1 is MNHEY, CDR2 SMNVEV, per germline (reference sequence). J gave up 4 bases and V 5 bases, and 8 bases lay outside the gene matches. Here the CDR3 DNA reads TGTGCCAGCAGTCCCCGGACAGGTTTAAATCAGCCCCAGCATTTT. Encoded protein: CASSPRTGLNQPQHF.

The chain is built from TRBV9 and TRBJ2-3; 7 bases fit TRBD1. V trimming: 0 bases; J trimming: 3 bases; junction bases outside the gene matches: 4. Looked up from germline, CDR1 is SGDLS and CDR2 is YYNGEE. CDR3 length: 15 residues. CDR3 in DNA: TGTGCCAGCAGCGTAGCAGGGGGATTGACAGATACGCAGTATTTT. It is translated as CASSVAGGLTDTQYF. Filled out from reference TRBV9 and TRBJ2-3, the complete variable domain reads DSGVTQTPKHLITATGQRVTLRCSPRSGDLSVYWYQQSLDQGLQFLIQYYNGEERAKGNILERFSAQQFPDLHSELNLSSLELGDSALYFCASSVAGGLTDTQYFGPGTRLTVL.

This clone was detected once. The V gene is TRBV30, the J gene TRBJ2-3; possibly TRBD2 for D (6 bases). CDR1 GTSNPN and CDR2 SVGIG come from the germline V gene (reference sequence). The CDR3 runs to 14 residues. The V end lost 0 bases, the J end lost 5 bases, and 12 bases lay between the germline ends. The CDR3 is CAWSVGGSEDTQYF. CDR3 DNA: TGTGCCTGGAGTGTAGGAGGGTCGGAAGATACGCAGTATTTT. The whole variable domain, filled in from reference TRBV30 and TRBJ2-3, reads SQTIHQWPATLVQPVGSPLSLECTVEGTSNPNLYWYRQAAGRGLQLLFYSVGIGQISSEVPQNLSASRPQDRQFILSSKKLLLSDSGFYLCAWSVGGSEDTQYFGPGTRLTVL.

CDR3 region: CASRVRGQGNQPQHF. In DNA form, the CDR3 reads TGTGCCAGCAGGGTCCGGGGTCAAGGCAATCAGCCCCAGCATTTT. The chain joins TRBV28 to TRBJ1-5; no definite D call. Germline V CDR1 and CDR2: MDHEN, SYDVKM. This CDR3 contains 15 residues. V shed 6 bases and J shed 2 bases, with 14 bases lying between them.

CDR3 sequence: CASSPGLAYETQYF. As DNA, the CDR3 is TGTGCCAGCAGCCCGGGACTAGCTTATGAGACCCAGTACTTC. This rearrangement joins TRBV3-1 (or the pseudogene TRBV3-2) to TRBJ2-5, with TRBD2 matching over 9 bases. Germline CDR1 and CDR2: LGHDT and YNNKEL (reference sequence). The J segment lost 5 bases and the V segment lost 4 bases, leaving 5 bases of the junction unmatched. The CDR3 extends over 14 amino acids.

CDR3 DNA sequence: TGTGCCAGCAGGCGACAAGAAGCCTCCTACGAGCAGTACTTC. Residues: CASRRQEASYEQYF. This chain connects TRBV3-1 (or the pseudogene TRBV3-2) to TRBJ2-7; D remains ambiguous. The CDR3 length is 14 residues. V was cut by 6 bases and J by 0 bases, with 12 bases left in between. Germline V gene data show CDR1 as LGHDT and CDR2 as YNNKEL (reference sequence).

CDR3 sequence (DNA): TGTGCCAGCAGCTTAGCGAACAGGGGTGGGGAAAAACTGTTTTTT. It codes for CASSLANRGGEKLFF. The V gene is TRBV7-8, the J gene TRBJ1-4; TRBD1 agrees at 7 bases. Per germline, CDR1 SGHVS and CDR2 FQNEAQ. The V and J ends lost 0 bases and 8 bases, in that order; junction bases with no gene match: 6. There are 15 residues in the CDR3.

The chain joins TRBV3-1 (or the pseudogene TRBV3-2) to TRBJ2-1; 11 bases line up with TRBD2. The CDR3 length is 17 residues. The J segment lost 1 base and the V segment lost 4 bases, leaving 6 bases of the junction unmatched. Germline V gene sequence: CDR1 LGHDT, CDR2 YNNKEL (reference sequence). CDR3 DNA: TGTGCCAGCAGCCGCTCCGGGACTAGCGGATCCTACAATGAGCAGTTCTTC. Protein: CASSRSGTSGSYNEQFF.

This chain connects TRBV18 to TRBJ1-1; weak D call: TRBD1 (5 bases). The CDR3 is 13 residues long. Trimming took off 11 bases at V and 1 base at J, with 14 bases between the two ends. The germline gives CDR1 KGHSH, CDR2 LQKENI. For the CDR3, the DNA is TGTGCCTTCTCGGTTGGACAGAACACTGAAGCTTTCTTT. Encoded protein: CAFSVGQNTEAFF.

J is TRBJ2-3 and V is TRBV10-3, with 7 bases aligning to TRBD1. The V and J ends lost 9 bases and 1 base, in that order; junction bases with no gene match: 4. Germline CDR1 ENHRY, CDR2 SYGVKD. The CDR3 is 13 residues long. The DNA of the CDR3 is TGTGCCATACAGGGGTATGGCACAGATACGCAGTATTTT. Translating gives CAIQGYGTDTQYF.

This chain uses TRBV28 with TRBJ2-3, with D possibly matching TRBD2 (5 bases). V was trimmed by 7 bases and J by 8 bases, leaving 13 bases between them. Germline V lookup: CDR1 MDHEN, CDR2 SYDVKM. The CDR3 runs 12 residues. The CDR3 loop reads CASTTPTTTQYF. CDR3 sequence (DNA): TGTGCCAGCACTACCCCGACTACTACGCAGTATTTT.

The rearrangement joins TRBV30 to TRBJ1-3; 7 positions agree with TRBD1. CDR1 and CDR2 from the germline V gene are GTSNPN and SVGIG (reference sequence). CDR3 length: 13 amino acids. J was trimmed by 7 bases and V by 3 bases; bases with no gene match: 6. Written as DNA, the CDR3 is TGTGCCTGGAGCCGGGACAGCGGTAACACCATATATTTT. Translating gives CAWSRDSGNTIYF.

The chain joins TRBV6-5 to TRBJ1-5; the D gene is possibly TRBD1 (6 bases). The CDR3 is 15 amino acids. V was cut by 6 bases and J by 3 bases, with 15 bases left in between. The V gene's germline CDR1 is MNHEY and CDR2 SVGAGI. The CDR3 loop is CASRTRGNVNQPQHF. The CDR3 DNA is TGTGCCAGCAGGACGAGGGGGAACGTCAATCAGCCCCAGCATTTT.

This chain links TRBV5-4 with TRBJ2-7, with 7 bases fitting TRBD1. V shed 5 bases, J shed 7 bases, and the junction held 9 bases outside the gene matches. This CDR3 has 13 amino acids. Looked up from germline, CDR1 is SGHNT and CDR2 is YYREEE (reference sequence). For the CDR3, the DNA is TGTGCCAGCAGGGACGGGACAGAAAGAGAGCAGTACTTC. Its translation: CASRDGTEREQYF. The full variable domain, in which reference TRBV5-4 and TRBJ2-7 provide the parts outside the CDR3, is ETGVTQSPTHLIKTRGQQVTLRCSSQSGHNTVSWYQQALGQGPQFIFQYYREEENGRGNFPPRFSGLQFPNYSSELNVNALELDDSALYLCASRDGTEREQYFGPGTRLTVT.

The rearrangement uses TRBV27 and TRBJ1-1; tentatively, D is TRBD1 (6 bases). The CDR3 length is 15 residues. V was trimmed by 4 bases and J by 1 base, leaving 13 bases between them. Per the germline V gene, CDR1 is MNHEY and CDR2 is SMNVEV (reference sequence). DNA of the CDR3: TGTGCCAGCAGTTATGGGGGACACCAGAACACTGAAGCTTTCTTT. It encodes CASSYGGHQNTEAFF.

The chain is built from TRBV12-3 or TRBV12-4 and TRBJ2-3, with TRBD2 as a possible D gene (6 bases). The CDR3 has 13 amino acids. V dropped 6 bases and J dropped 4 bases, with 11 bases sitting between them. CDR3 sequence (DNA): TGTGCCAGCAGACTAGCTGTGGCAGATACGCAGTATTTT. This encodes CASRLAVADTQYF.